Following are 10 T cell receptor beta chains from one sample sequenced in a study of CD8 T cells in ankylosing spondylitis. TCRdb recomputed calls from the 5' RACE reads with MiXCR, one row per CDR3 protein. The table lists tens of thousands of distinct CDR3 sequences, about 10% of them singletons. Source material: blood, either unsorted or a sorted T cell fraction (not recorded which). These receptors were obtained from a male donor with ankylosing spondylitis or in good health (not recorded which).

This clonotype showed up many times. The gene calls are TRBV5-1 and TRBJ2-3, with 11 positions matching TRBD2. Germline V gene lookup returns CDR1 SGHRS and CDR2 YFSETQ. The CDR3 runs to 16 residues. The V gene end was trimmed by 4 bases and the J gene end by 3 bases; junction bases not matched to a gene: 7. CDR3 loop: CASSPQLAGVTDTQYF. CDR3 DNA: TGCGCCAGCAGCCCCCAACTAGCGGGGGTTACAGATACGCAGTATTTT.

This chain connects TRBV7-8 to TRBJ2-1; 8 nucleotides align to TRBD1. This CDR3 is 15 amino acids long. CDR1 and CDR2 (germline): SGHVS, FQNEAQ. The V gene end was trimmed by 2 bases and the J gene end by 8 bases; junction bases not matched to a gene: 8. Here the CDR3 reads CASSLFNRGIDEQFF. The CDR3 nucleotides are TGTGCCAGCAGCTTATTCAACAGGGGGATCGATGAGCAGTTCTTC.

Ten or more counts support this clonotype. The rearrangement links TRBV3-1 to TRBJ2-2, with unresolved D. V was trimmed by 4 bases and J by 6 bases, leaving 12 bases between them. Germline assignment: CDR1 LGHDT and CDR2 YNNKEL (reference sequence). CDR3 length equals 14 residues. In DNA, the CDR3 is TGTGCCAGCAGCCTTTCGACCCCCCCCGGGGAGCTGTTTTTT. Translated: CASSLSTPPGELFF.

This clonotype appeared many times. The V call is TRBV20-1, the J call TRBJ2-1; the match to TRBD2 covers 10 bases. The ends lost 6 bases at V and 7 bases at J; junction bases unmatched: 9. This CDR3 has 14 amino acids. Per the germline V gene, CDR1 is DFQATT and CDR2 is SNEGSKA (reference sequence). The DNA for the CDR3 is TGCAGTGCAATGCCGGGACTAGCGAGGAATGAGCAGTTCTTC. It translates to CSAMPGLARNEQFF.

This clonotype was seen only a few times. The V gene is TRBV7-9, the J gene TRBJ2-4; tentatively, D is TRBD1 or TRBD2 (5 bases each). Germline values: CDR1 SEHNR, CDR2 FQNEAQ (reference sequence). V lost 4 bases to trimming and J lost 7 bases, with 14 bases between them. The CDR3 consists of 14 residues. DNA for the CDR3: TGTGCCAGCAGCTCGGGGACCACAAACAACATTCAGTACTTC. This gives the protein CASSSGTTNNIQYF. Supplemented by reference TRBV7-9 and TRBJ2-4, the full variable domain reads DTGVSQNPRHKITKRGQNVTFRCDPISEHNRLYWYRQTLGQGPEFLTYFQNEAQLEKSRLLSDRFSAERPKGSFSTLEIQRTEQGDSAMYLCASSSGTTNNIQYFGAGTRLSVL.

The V call is TRBV12-3 or TRBV12-4, the J call TRBJ2-2; tentative D call: TRBD2 (6 bases). V was clipped by 5 bases and J by 2 bases, with 12 bases between them. This CDR3 region has 15 residues. The CDR3 region is CASSPIGGNTGELFF. DNA for the CDR3: TGTGCCAGCAGTCCGATCGGGGGAAACACCGGGGAGCTGTTTTTT.

This clonotype occurred many times. The rearrangement uses TRBV5-1 and TRBJ2-1; a possible D gene is TRBD1 (6 bases). The CDR3 has 17 amino acids. V was cut by 7 bases and J by 2 bases, with 22 bases left in between. CDR1 is SGHRS, CDR2 YFSETQ, per germline. The CDR3 protein is CASSQLPRGEPYNEQFF. In DNA, the CDR3 is TGCGCCAGCTCACAATTACCCAGGGGAGAGCCCTACAATGAGCAGTTCTTC.

The chain combines TRBV2 with TRBJ2-5; no clear D. The CDR3 runs 12 residues. The ends were cut back, 4 bases at V and 1 base at J, with 4 bases in the middle. Germline-derived CDR1 and CDR2 are SNHLY and FYNNEI. The CDR3 region is CASSVPQETQYF. DNA for the CDR3: TGTGCCAGCAGTGTGCCCCAAGAGACCCAGTACTTC. Full variable domain (missing parts from reference TRBV2 and TRBJ2-5): EPEVTQTPSHQVTQMGQEVILRCVPISNHLYFYWYRQILGQKVEFLVSFYNNEISEKSEIFDDQFSVERPDGSNFTLKIRSTKLEDSAMYFCASSVPQETQYFGPGTRLLVL.

This clonotype was observed a few times. The rearrangement links TRBV6-1 to TRBJ2-3, with a tentative D call TRBD1 (6 bases). This CDR3 is built from 13 residues. Looked up from germline, CDR1 is MNHNS and CDR2 is SASEGT. Trimming took off 6 bases at V and 6 bases at J, with 13 bases between the two ends. The CDR3, as DNA: TGTGCCAGCAGGGCGACAGGACGGGATACGCAGTATTTT. It encodes CASRATGRDTQYF.

Ten or more counts support this clonotype. The genes are TRBV6-5 and TRBJ2-1, with TRBD1 identical over 7 bases. With 4 bases clipped from V and 9 bases from J, the junction kept 12 bases outside the gene matches. CDR1 is MNHEY, CDR2 SVGAGI, per germline. This CDR3 is built from 15 residues. The CDR3 here is CASSWFRDRVAEQFF. DNA of the CDR3: TGTGCCAGCAGTTGGTTCCGCGACAGGGTCGCTGAGCAGTTCTTC.